What follows describes a single T cell receptor beta chain. This sample was included in a study of cytomegalovirus exposure and HLA in healthy donors. Primers: 60 Vbeta forward and 13 Jbeta reverse. The table came from immunoSEQ multiplex PCR; TCRdb's copy has only in-frame clones and leaves some out. The repertoire consists of some 120,000 clones, with under 90% occurring once and the leading ten covering about 3.8%. Trimming left V 3 bases short and J 3 bases short, with 8 bases between. CDR1 SGHRS and CDR2 YFSETQ come from the germline V gene. This CDR3 contains 13 residues. This chain uses TRBV5-1 with TRBJ2-3; D is unresolved. Sequenced: PBMCs. This receptor was obtained from a woman in her 30s in good health and CMV-seronegative. This chain's CDR3 is CASSSQATDTQYF. The CDR3 bases are TGCGCCAGCAGCTCCCAAGCAACAGATACGCAGTATTTT.